The 6 T cell receptor beta chains in this list originate from one sample, sequenced in a study of blood T cells in healthy people across ages. A second 7 to 11 cycle PCR used barcoded and J-beta primers. TCRdb re-analysed the 5' RACE reads in MiXCR, keeping a single row per CDR3 protein. The table records roughly 700,000 distinct CDR3 sequences, around 32% of them present only once. The source material was blood. These receptors were taken from a woman over 75 in good health.

J is TRBJ1-1 and V is TRBV7-2; D not resolved. Germline CDR1 SGHTA, CDR2 FQGNSA. There are 13 residues in the CDR3. Trimming left V 5 bases short and J 6 bases short, with 13 bases between. CDR3 residues: CASSAYISPEAFF. CDR3 nucleotides: TGTGCCAGCAGCGCCTATATCAGCCCTGAAGCTTTCTTT.

The gene calls are TRBV7-2 and TRBJ1-4; D gene ambiguous. The CDR3 sequence is 15 residues long. Germline values: CDR1 SGHTA, CDR2 FQGNSA. Trimming cost V 5 bases and J 2 bases, with 12 bases left between them. CDR3 sequence: CASSVTGPTNEKLFF. Here the CDR3 DNA reads TGTGCCAGCAGCGTTACGGGTCCCACTAATGAAAAACTGTTTTTT.

V gene TRBV28 combines with J gene TRBJ1-5; 7 bases line up with TRBD1. The CDR3 totals 16 residues. Germline CDR1 MDHEN, CDR2 SYDVKM. V was clipped by 4 bases and J by 2 bases; unmatched bases: 8. The CDR3 spells CASSSRQGGGNQPQHF. In DNA, the CDR3 is TGTGCCAGCAGTTCAAGACAGGGCGGGGGCAATCAGCCCCAGCATTTT.

This clonotype was seen a handful of times. The CDR3 loop is CASSYSISGRNTEAFF. The CDR3 DNA reads TGTGCCAGCAGTTACTCGATCTCGGGGCGGAACACTGAAGCTTTCTTT. The rearrangement joins TRBV6-6 to TRBJ1-1; tentatively, D is TRBD1 (5 bases). V lost 0 bases to trimming and J lost 1 base, with 12 bases between them. Germline CDR1 is MNHNY and CDR2 is SVGAGI (reference sequence). The CDR3 covers 16 residues.

The V gene is TRBV2, the J gene TRBJ2-4; 7 nucleotides line up with TRBD2. Germline CDR1 and CDR2: SNHLY and FYNNEI. Trimming took 6 bases from V and 13 from J; bases not matched to a gene: 15. The CDR3 has 14 amino acids. The CDR3, as DNA: TGTGCCAGCAGCGGGGGGACCTCCTTGGAGGCCCAGTACTTC. This encodes CASSGGTSLEAQYF.

There are many counts of this clonotype. The V gene is TRBV5-1, the J gene TRBJ2-7, with TRBD1 identical over 10 bases. With V trimmed by 0 bases and J by 2 bases, 2 bases remained unmatched. CDR1 and CDR2 from the germline V gene are SGHRS and YFSETQ. The CDR3 is made up of 15 amino acids. CDR3 DNA sequence: TGCGCCAGCAGCTTGGCCGGGACAGGGGCCTACGAGCAGTACTTC. Translating it yields CASSLAGTGAYEQYF.